Presented here are 23 T cell receptor beta chains from one specimen sequenced in a study of OX40 agonist ivuxolimab in advanced cancers. Using immunoSEQ multiplex PCR, the repertoire was profiled, and TCRdb retains in-frame clones only, with some absent. Of over 5,500 clones detected, 65% to 90% appear once; the ten largest clones hold around 70%. The material sequenced was CD4+ or CD8+ T cells sorted from blood, taken in a trial of the OX40 agonist ivuxolimab. These receptor sequences come from an adult with an advanced solid tumor such as melanoma, head and neck, liver or kidney cancer.

The chain is built from TRBV9 and TRBJ1-1; 11 bases match TRBD1. Germline CDR1 is SGDLS and CDR2 is YYNGEE. J gave up 3 bases and V 3 bases, and 4 bases lay outside the gene matches. The CDR3 runs to 15 residues. The CDR3 region has the DNA TGTGCCAGCAGCGCAGGGACAGGGGGTTACACTGAAGCTTTCTTT. It translates to CASSAGTGGYTEAFF.

The chain uses TRBV19 and TRBJ2-7; TRBD2 is a possible D gene (6 bases). V was clipped by 3 bases and J by 4 bases, with 13 bases between them. CDR1 and CDR2 from the germline V gene are LNHDA and SQIVND (reference sequence). The CDR3 totals 14 residues. The CDR3 DNA reads TGTGCCAGTAGTATGGGGGGAAATCGGTACGAGCAGTACTTC. Protein: CASSMGGNRYEQYF.

The gene calls are TRBV27 and TRBJ2-2, with D possibly being TRBD1 (5 bases). CDR1 and CDR2 from the germline V gene are MNHEY and SMNVEV (reference sequence). V gave up 5 bases and J gave up 6 bases, with 10 bases separating them. This CDR3 is 13 amino acids long. The DNA of the CDR3 is TGTGCCAGCAGTGCAGGGTTTGCCGGGGAGCTGTTTTTT. This gives the protein CASSAGFAGELFF.

Within the sample, this clone is medium-sized. V usage is TRBV2 and J usage is TRBJ1-2; 12 bases align to TRBD1. Per the germline V gene, CDR1 is SNHLY and CDR2 is FYNNEI. This CDR3 is 15 amino acids long. V gave up 6 bases and J gave up 4 bases; unmatched junction bases: 6. CDR3 in DNA: TGTGCCAGCAGAGGAGGGACAGGGGGCTTCTATGGCTACACCTTC. Translating it yields CASRGGTGGFYGYTF. Full variable domain (missing parts from reference TRBV2 and TRBJ1-2): EPEVTQTPSHQVTQMGQEVILRCVPISNHLYFYWYRQILGQKVEFLVSFYNNEISEKSEIFDDQFSVERPDGSNFTLKIRSTKLEDSAMYFCASRGGTGGFYGYTFGSGTRLTVV.

V gene TRBV5-1 combines with J gene TRBJ2-2; D may be TRBD2 (6 bases). This CDR3 region has 14 residues. The ends were cut back, 5 bases at V and 3 bases at J, with 11 bases in the middle. In germline, CDR1 is SGHRS, CDR2 YFSETQ. CDR3: CASRGGADTGELFF. The CDR3 nucleotides read TGCGCCAGCAGGGGCGGGGCCGACACCGGGGAGCTGTTTTTT.

This clone has more than one count but fewer than ten. The chain employs TRBV19 and TRBJ1-5, with a weak D call TRBD1 (6 bases). Germline assignment: CDR1 LNHDA and CDR2 SQIVND (reference sequence). CDR3 length: 15 amino acids. The V gene lost 8 bases and the J gene lost 4 bases, with 18 bases spanning the gap. The CDR3 loop is CASGTQGRPNQPQHF. The CDR3 nucleotides are TGTGCCAGTGGGACTCAGGGGCGTCCAAATCAGCCCCAGCATTTT.

The gene calls are TRBV11-2 and TRBJ1-5, with TRBD1 identical over 7 bases. J lost 4 bases, V lost 5 bases, and 8 bases had no gene match. The germline V gene has CDR1 SGHAT and CDR2 FQNNGV. CDR3 size: 15 residues. CDR3 in DNA: TGTGCCAGCAGCCGTACAGGGGCTATTAATCAGCCCCAGCATTTT. This sequence encodes CASSRTGAINQPQHF.

V usage is TRBV30 and J usage is TRBJ2-2; weak D call: TRBD2 (5 bases). Between the trimmed V and J ends, which lost 2 bases and 2 bases, there was a span of 12 bases. This CDR3 is built from 15 residues. The V gene's germline CDR1 is GTSNPN and CDR2 SVGIG (reference sequence). Written as DNA, the CDR3 is TGTGCCTGGAGTCCCATAAGCGGTAACACCGGGGAGCTGTTTTTT. Its translation is CAWSPISGNTGELFF.

The chain has TRBV7-2 and TRBJ2-3; perhaps TRBD2 as D (6 bases). The germline gives CDR1 SGHTA, CDR2 FQGNSA. V lost 1 base and J lost 4, with 18 bases in between. CDR3 length: 17 residues. The CDR3 nucleotides are TGTGCCAGCAGCTTAGAAGATGCGGGGCCCCCGTCAGATACGCAGTATTTT. Translating gives CASSLEDAGPPSDTQYF.

This clone was detected ten times or more. At one boundary the junction diverges from the germline segment, which might be a read error. The chain joins TRBV27 to TRBJ2-1, with D hard to call. CDR3 length equals 16 residues. The V gene's germline CDR1 is MNHEY and CDR2 SMNVEV (reference sequence). CDR3 loop: CASSISRQFTGNEQFF. CDR3 bases: TGTGCCAGCAGTATATCGAGACAATTCACTGGCAATGAGCAGTTCTTC.

This clone has a single count. The rearrangement uses TRBV27 and TRBJ1-6; tentatively, D is TRBD1 (5 bases). Germline-derived CDR1 and CDR2 are MNHEY and SMNVEV (reference sequence). The CDR3 is made up of 13 amino acids. Trimming stripped 5 bases from V and 7 bases from J, with 9 bases between. CDR3 coding DNA: TGTGCCAGCAGTCAGGGAGTAAATTCACCCCTCCACTTT. It specifies CASSQGVNSPLHF.

The chain recombines TRBV4-2 with TRBJ2-2; TRBD2 agrees at 11 bases. There are 17 residues in the CDR3. Germline CDR1 and CDR2: LGHNA and YNFKEQ. J was trimmed by 3 bases and V by 1 base; bases with no gene match: 4. CDR3 residues: CASSQVAGGPDTGELFF. As DNA, the CDR3 is TGTGCCAGCAGCCAAGTAGCGGGGGGGCCGGACACCGGGGAGCTGTTTTTT.

V usage is TRBV5-1 and J usage is TRBJ2-1; D is uncertain. This CDR3 is 16 amino acids long. Germline CDR1 is SGHRS and CDR2 is YFSETQ. Trimming stripped 4 bases from V and 5 bases from J, with 19 bases between. The CDR3 DNA is TGCGCCAGCAGCGTATTAGACCCCCAGTCGGACAATGAGCAGTTCTTC. Translating it yields CASSVLDPQSDNEQFF.

The rearrangement uses TRBV9 and TRBJ2-7; TRBD1 or TRBD2 may be the D gene (5 bases each). V was shortened by 0 bases and J by 6 bases, with 10 bases between the two germline ends. CDR3 length: 13 residues. Germline-derived CDR1 and CDR2 are SGDLS and YYNGEE. In DNA form, the CDR3 reads TGTGCCAGCAGCGTAGGATTGGGGACCGAGCAGTACTTC. This gives the protein CASSVGLGTEQYF.

The chain's CDR3 is CASSPTGDPYEQYF. The CDR3 DNA reads TGTGCCAGCAGCCCGACAGGGGACCCCTACGAGCAGTACTTC. The V gene is TRBV7-7, the J gene TRBJ2-7, with 8 bases identical to TRBD1. This CDR3 has 14 residues. J gave up 2 bases and V 5 bases, and 5 bases lay outside the gene matches. CDR1 and CDR2 from the germline V gene are SSHAT and FNYEAQ (reference sequence).

CDR3 amino acids: CASSVDGGRGTDTQYF. DNA for the CDR3: TGTGCCAGCAGCGTAGATGGGGGCCGGGGCACAGATACGCAGTATTTT. The rearrangement joins TRBV9 to TRBJ2-3; the D gene is possibly TRBD1 (6 bases). Trimming left V 0 bases short and J 1 base short, with 12 bases between. This CDR3 has 16 amino acids. Per germline, CDR1 SGDLS and CDR2 YYNGEE.

The chain joins TRBV2 to TRBJ1-2; TRBD1 is a possible D gene (5 bases). From germline, CDR1 is SNHLY and CDR2 FYNNEI. The V end lost 0 bases, the J end lost 1 base, and 6 bases lay between the germline ends. The CDR3 runs to 14 residues. The CDR3 spells CASSEAGVNYGYTF. CDR3 coding DNA: TGTGCCAGCAGTGAAGCAGGGGTTAACTATGGCTACACCTTC.

This clone was detected once. This sequence joins TRBV30 and TRBJ1-5; D call uncertain. The CDR3 loop spans 13 amino acids. CDR1 and CDR2 (germline): GTSNPN, SVGIG (reference sequence). Trimming cost V 2 bases and J 4 bases, with 9 bases left between them. CDR3 bases: TGTGCCTGGAGTATAGGTCCTAATCAGCCCCAGCATTTT. This sequence encodes CAWSIGPNQPQHF.

The chain is built from TRBV5-1 and TRBJ2-3, with 13 bases lining up with TRBD2. J gave up 13 bases and V 4 bases, and 9 bases lay outside the gene matches. Per the germline V gene, CDR1 is SGHRS and CDR2 is YFSETQ. The CDR3 contains 14 residues. CDR3 residues: CASSDGLAGEGEYF. The DNA for the CDR3 is TGCGCCAGCAGCGACGGACTAGCGGGGGAGGGAGAGTATTTT. Combining the CDR3 with reference TRBV5-1 and TRBJ2-3 gives the whole variable domain KAGVTQTPRYLIKTRGQQVTLSCSPISGHRSVSWYQQTPGQGLQFLFEYFSETQRNKGNFPGRFSGRQFSNSRSEMNVSTLELGDSALYLCASSDGLAGEGEYFGPGTRLTVL.

The chain couples TRBV28 to TRBJ2-3; D not resolved. V was cut by 6 bases and J by 5 bases, with 6 bases left in between. CDR3 length equals 11 residues. Germline-derived CDR1 and CDR2 are MDHEN and SYDVKM. The DNA of the CDR3 is TGTGCCAGCAGCCCAAGAGATACGCAGTATTTT. Translation gives CASSPRDTQYF.

The V gene is TRBV11-2, the J gene TRBJ2-1; D not resolved. Per the germline V gene, CDR1 is SGHAT and CDR2 is FQNNGV. This CDR3 has 13 residues. Trimming took off 5 bases at V and 9 bases at J, with 14 bases between the two ends. CDR3 DNA: TGTGCCAGCAGCCCACTCCACTCCCTTGAGCAGTTCTTC. Protein sequence: CASSPLHSLEQFF.

Here the CDR3 DNA reads TGTGCCAGCAGCTTAGAGACAGGGTCTAATGAAAAACTGTTTTTT. Translating gives CASSLETGSNEKLFF. V and J are TRBV7-9 and TRBJ1-4, with 7 bases matching TRBD1. In germline, CDR1 is SEHNR, CDR2 FQNEAQ (reference sequence). V shed 1 base and J 3 bases; nucleotides not matched to a gene: 2. This CDR3 contains 15 residues.

The chain joins TRBV4-1 to TRBJ1-3; unclear D gene. The CDR3 runs to 19 residues. In germline, CDR1 is MGHRA, CDR2 YSYEKL. V was cut by 1 base and J by 0 bases, with 19 bases left in between. As DNA, the CDR3 is TGCGCCAGCAGCCAAGGGGCATACGACGGCAACCCCTCTGGAAACACCATATATTTT. Protein: CASSQGAYDGNPSGNTIYF.